The rows below give T cell receptor delta chains drawn from one sample of a study of gamma-delta chains in newborns, infants, children. TCRdb ran CATT on the reads. The table has about 8,000 delta-chain clones, approximately 1.5% seen once. Material for sequencing was blood. The receptors shown here come from a child who was a newborn, infant or young child, either healthy, febrile or measles-vaccinated (not recorded which). Each CDR3 is given with its conserved first and last residue.

>19|TRDJ3|TRDV2
CACDRTGGLSSWDTRQMFF
>16|TRDJ1|TRDV2
CACDTLGAHHTDKLIF
>22|TRDJ2|TRDV1
CALGERGLPRGLGVPLIAQLFF
>20|TRDJ2|TRDV1
CALGGVPYSTGIAGGAQLFF
>21|TRDJ1|TRDV1
CALGELAPTGGYLKYTDKLIF
>16|TRDJ1|TRDV1
CALGEPHPLPTDKLIF
>20|TRDJ3|TRDV2
CACDTVRGILRSWDTRPMFF
>17|TRDJ1|TRDV1
CALGERRGAPYTDKLIF
>22|TRDJ1|TRDV1
CALGDWTFLRKGGGLGTDKLIF
>20|TRDJ1|TRDV1
CALGELHTPQTGPLTDKLIF
>22|TRDJ1|TRDV1
CALGELPLPIYWGSSADNKLIF
>21|TRDJ1|TRDV1
CALGVPPPYWGIRPCADKLIF
>24|TRDJ1|TRDV1
CALGEGTHLTHRTGGYSGTDKLIF
>21|TRDJ1|TRDV1
CALGESLRFLAGGTYTDKLIF
>15|TRDJ1|TRDV2
CACDTGGGWTDKLIF
>14|TRDJ1|TRDV1
CALGGRGPTDKLIF
>12|TRDJ1|TRDV1
CAVGSAGDKLIF
>19|TRDJ1|TRDV2
CACDTGRGDDTDYTDRLIF
>15|TRDJ2|TRDV1
CALGEPVALTAQLFF
>15|TRDJ1|TRDV1
CALGDSRGPQDKLIF
>22|TRDJ1|TRDV1
CALGELIAPGGGYDLGTDKLIF
>23|TRDJ1|TRDV1
CAPGDCSRLCNGGYAYVTDKLIF
>15|TRDJ1|TRDV1
CALGELHWGIRELIF
>20|TRDJ2|TRDV1
CALGERILRGIRSLTAQLFF
>25|TRDJ1|TRDV1
CALGGDVLLILQQYWGIEYTDKLIF